This T cell receptor beta chain originates from a study of early T cells in non-severe SARS-CoV-2 infection. Study conclusions and caveats: CD4 and private specificities were missed by VDJdb matching, which favored anti-spike CD8 responses.

This clonotype was detected many times. Its antigen is undetermined. Attached unique molecular identifiers marked individual cDNA molecules. One entry per CDR3 protein results from TCRdb running MiXCR on the 5' RACE reads. The data contain about 48,000 distinct CDR3 sequences, roughly 7.7% of them seen just once; the ten biggest clones take up 5% to 6.5%. The sample consisted of whole blood. The origin of this receptor is an adult who was a healthcare worker with PCR-confirmed SARS-CoV-2 infection or an uninfected control (not recorded which).

CDR3 nucleotides: TGTGCCAGCAGTTCCCAAGGGGTCCGCACTGAAGCTTTCTTT. It is translated as CASSSQGVRTEAFF. This rearrangement joins TRBV12-3 or TRBV12-4 to TRBJ1-1; D might be TRBD1 (5 bases). With 4 bases removed from V and 4 bases from J, the gap between germline ends came to 13 bases. This CDR3 has 14 amino acids.